This T cell receptor beta chain was recovered during a study of blood T cell repertoires in COVID-19. The overall study: Spain, Italy and the United States supplied samples that represented acute and convalescent COVID-19.

Sequenced by immunoSEQ multiplex PCR; TCRdb stores in-frame clones only, minus some. Altogether more than 200,000 clones are present, around nine tenths being singletons, with the ten largest covering 7% to 9%. Germline CDR1 SGHRS, CDR2 YFSETQ. The CDR3 length is 15 residues. The ends lost 3 bases at V and 2 bases at J; junction bases unmatched: 7. The chain links TRBV5-1 to TRBJ2-7; 8 bases fit TRBD1. Input material: PBMCs or T cells enriched from blood (not recorded which). This TCR was sampled from a man aged 30 to 39 in a cohort exposed to, infected with or recovered from COVID-19 (not recorded which). Written as DNA, the CDR3 is TGCGCCAGCAGCTCCGGACAGGGTTTTGCCTACGAGCAGTACTTC. This sequence encodes CASSSGQGFAYEQYF.